This T cell receptor beta chain was recovered during a study of CD8 T cells in ankylosing spondylitis. MiXCR, applied by TCRdb to the 5' RACE reads, yields one record per CDR3 protein. This table has roughly 440,000 distinct CDR3 sequences, approximately 17% appearing once. This CDR3 is built from 15 residues. V gave up 8 bases and J gave up 0 bases; unmatched junction bases: 5. Germline CDR1 is LNHDA and CDR2 is SQIVND (reference sequence). A few counts support this clonotype. Its antigen is unknown. Study results and limitations: Blood from ankylosing spondylitis patients appeared to carry a characteristic eight-variant TCR beta motif. Significantly higher representation of disease-linked clones was reported for matched ankylosing spondylitis synovial fluid.

The source material was blood, either unsorted or a sorted T cell fraction (not recorded which). The sequence was obtained from a male donor with ankylosing spondylitis. The chain is built from TRBV19 and TRBJ1-5; TRBD1 agrees at 9 bases. CDR3 sequence (DNA): TGTGCCAGTGCGACAGGGGGGTATAGCAATCAGCCCCAGCATTTT. This sequence encodes CASATGGYSNQPQHF.